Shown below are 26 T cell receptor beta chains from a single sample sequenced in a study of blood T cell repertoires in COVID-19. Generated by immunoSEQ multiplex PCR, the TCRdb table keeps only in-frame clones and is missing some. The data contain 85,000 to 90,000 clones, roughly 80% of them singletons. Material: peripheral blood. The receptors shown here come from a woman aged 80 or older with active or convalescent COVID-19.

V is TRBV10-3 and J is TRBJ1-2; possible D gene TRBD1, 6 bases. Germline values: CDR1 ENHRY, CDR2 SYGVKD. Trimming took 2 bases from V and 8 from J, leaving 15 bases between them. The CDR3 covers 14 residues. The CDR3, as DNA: TGTGCCATCAGTGAGGTTAGCACAGGGAGCGGCTACACCTTC. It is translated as CAISEVSTGSGYTF.

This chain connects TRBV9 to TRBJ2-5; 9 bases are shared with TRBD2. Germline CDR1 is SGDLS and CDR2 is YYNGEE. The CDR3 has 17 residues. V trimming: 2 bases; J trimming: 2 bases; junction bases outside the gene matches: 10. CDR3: CASSVSGGGVSQETQYF. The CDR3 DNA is TGTGCCAGCAGCGTCAGTGGCGGGGGGGTCAGTCAAGAGACCCAGTACTTC.

Here the CDR3 reads CASSYSGIGSSYEQYF. CDR3 sequence (DNA): TGTGCCAGCAGTTACTCGGGGATAGGGAGCTCCTACGAGCAGTACTTC. V is TRBV6-2 or TRBV6-3 and J is TRBJ2-7; tentative D call: TRBD2 (5 bases). V lost 0 bases to trimming and J lost 0 bases, with 12 bases between them. This CDR3 region has 16 residues. Germline loops: CDR1 MNHEY, CDR2 SVGEGT.

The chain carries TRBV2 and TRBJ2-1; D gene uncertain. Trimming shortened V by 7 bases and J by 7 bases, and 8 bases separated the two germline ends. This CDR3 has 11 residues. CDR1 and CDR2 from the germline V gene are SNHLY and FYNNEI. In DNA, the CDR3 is TGTGCCAGCACAGGTGTAAATGAGCAGTTCTTC. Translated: CASTGVNEQFF.

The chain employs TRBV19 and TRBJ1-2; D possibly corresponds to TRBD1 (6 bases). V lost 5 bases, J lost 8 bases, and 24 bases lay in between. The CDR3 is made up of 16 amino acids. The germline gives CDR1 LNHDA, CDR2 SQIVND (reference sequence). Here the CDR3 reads CASSLVGGGFSRGYTF. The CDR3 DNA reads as TGTGCCAGTAGTTTAGTTGGTGGGGGCTTTTCTCGGGGCTACACCTTC.

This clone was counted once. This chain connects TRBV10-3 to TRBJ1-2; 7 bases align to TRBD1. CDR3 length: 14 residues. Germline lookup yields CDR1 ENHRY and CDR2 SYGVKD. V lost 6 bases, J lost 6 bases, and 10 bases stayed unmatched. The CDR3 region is CAISIQTGQDGYTF. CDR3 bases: TGTGCCATCAGCATACAGACAGGGCAGGATGGCTACACCTTC.

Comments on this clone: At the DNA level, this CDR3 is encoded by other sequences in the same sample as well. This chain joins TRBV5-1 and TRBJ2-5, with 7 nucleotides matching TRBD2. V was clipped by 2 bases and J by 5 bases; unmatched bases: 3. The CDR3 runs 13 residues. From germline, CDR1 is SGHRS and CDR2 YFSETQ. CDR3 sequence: CASSFGGGETQYF. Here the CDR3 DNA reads TGCGCCAGCAGCTTTGGGGGAGGGGAGACCCAGTACTTC.

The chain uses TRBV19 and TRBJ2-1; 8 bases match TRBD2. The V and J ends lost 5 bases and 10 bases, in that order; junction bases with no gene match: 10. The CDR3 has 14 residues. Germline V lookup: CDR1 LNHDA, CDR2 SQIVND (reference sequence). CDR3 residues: CASSGLGRGEEQFF. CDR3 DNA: TGTGCCAGTAGTGGTCTAGGGCGGGGGGAGGAGCAGTTCTTC. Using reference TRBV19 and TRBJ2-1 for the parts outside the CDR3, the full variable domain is DGGITQSPKYLFRKEGQNVTLSCEQNLNHDAMYWYRQDPGQGLRLIYYSQIVNDFQKGDIAEGYSVSREKKESFPLTVTSAQKNPTAFYLCASSGLGRGEEQFFGPGTRLTVL.

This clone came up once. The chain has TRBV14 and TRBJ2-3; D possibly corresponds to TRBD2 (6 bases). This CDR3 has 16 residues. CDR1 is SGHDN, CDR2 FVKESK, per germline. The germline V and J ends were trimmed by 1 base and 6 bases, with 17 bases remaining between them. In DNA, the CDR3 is TGTGCCAGCAGCCAAGGGGCAGGAGGGAGGACGGATACGCAGTATTTT. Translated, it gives CASSQGAGGRTDTQYF.

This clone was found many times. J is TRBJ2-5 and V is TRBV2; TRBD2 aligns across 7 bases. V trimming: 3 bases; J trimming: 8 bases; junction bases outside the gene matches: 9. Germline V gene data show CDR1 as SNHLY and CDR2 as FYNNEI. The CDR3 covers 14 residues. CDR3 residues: CASSDRDYLRTQYF. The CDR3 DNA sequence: TGTGCCAGCAGTGACCGGGACTACCTACGAACCCAGTACTTC. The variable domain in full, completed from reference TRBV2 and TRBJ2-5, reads EPEVTQTPSHQVTQMGQEVILRCVPISNHLYFYWYRQILGQKVEFLVSFYNNEISEKSEIFDDQFSVERPDGSNFTLKIRSTKLEDSAMYFCASSDRDYLRTQYFGPGTRLLVL.

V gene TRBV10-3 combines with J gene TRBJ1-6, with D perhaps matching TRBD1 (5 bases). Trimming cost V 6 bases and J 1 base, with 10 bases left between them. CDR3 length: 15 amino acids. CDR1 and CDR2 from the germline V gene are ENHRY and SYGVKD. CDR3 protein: CAISGGESYNSPLHF. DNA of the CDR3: TGTGCCATCAGCGGGGGGGAGTCCTATAATTCACCCCTCCACTTT.

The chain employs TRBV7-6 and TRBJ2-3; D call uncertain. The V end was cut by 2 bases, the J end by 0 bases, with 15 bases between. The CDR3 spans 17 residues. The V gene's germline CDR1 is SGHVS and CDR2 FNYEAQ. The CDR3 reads CASSLTSALPSTDTQYF. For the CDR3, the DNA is TGTGCCAGCAGCTTAACCTCTGCCCTACCTAGCACAGATACGCAGTATTTT.

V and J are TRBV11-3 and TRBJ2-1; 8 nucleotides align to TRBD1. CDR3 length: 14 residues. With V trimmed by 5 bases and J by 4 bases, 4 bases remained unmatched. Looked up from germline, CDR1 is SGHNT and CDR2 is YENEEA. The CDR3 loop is CASSARDRYNEQFF. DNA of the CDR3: TGTGCCAGCAGCGCCCGGGACAGGTACAATGAGCAGTTCTTC.

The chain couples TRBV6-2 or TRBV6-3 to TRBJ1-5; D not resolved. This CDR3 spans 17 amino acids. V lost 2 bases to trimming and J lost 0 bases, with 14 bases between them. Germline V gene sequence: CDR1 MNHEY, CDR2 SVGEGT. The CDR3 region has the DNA TGTGCCAGCAGTTACCTCGGCGGAACCGATAGCAATCAGCCCCAGCATTTT. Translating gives CASSYLGGTDSNQPQHF.

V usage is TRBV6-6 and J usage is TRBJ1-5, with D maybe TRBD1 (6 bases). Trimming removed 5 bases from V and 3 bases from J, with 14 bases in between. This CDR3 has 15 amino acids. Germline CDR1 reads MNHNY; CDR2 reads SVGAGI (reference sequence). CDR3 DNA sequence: TGTGCCAGCAGTCCAAGTAACAGGGTCAATCAGCCCCAGCATTTT. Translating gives CASSPSNRVNQPQHF.

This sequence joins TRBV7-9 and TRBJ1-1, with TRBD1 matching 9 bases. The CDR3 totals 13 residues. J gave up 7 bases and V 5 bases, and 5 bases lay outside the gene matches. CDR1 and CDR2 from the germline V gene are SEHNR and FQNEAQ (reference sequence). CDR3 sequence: CASSQGQGVEAFF. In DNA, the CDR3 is TGTGCCAGCAGCCAGGGACAGGGAGTTGAAGCTTTCTTT.

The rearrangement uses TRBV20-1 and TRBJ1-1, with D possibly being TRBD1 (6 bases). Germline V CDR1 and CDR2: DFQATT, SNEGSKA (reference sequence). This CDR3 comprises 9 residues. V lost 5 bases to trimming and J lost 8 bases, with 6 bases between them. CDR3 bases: TGCAGTGCTGGACAGGAAGCTTTCTTT. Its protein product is CSAGQEAFF.

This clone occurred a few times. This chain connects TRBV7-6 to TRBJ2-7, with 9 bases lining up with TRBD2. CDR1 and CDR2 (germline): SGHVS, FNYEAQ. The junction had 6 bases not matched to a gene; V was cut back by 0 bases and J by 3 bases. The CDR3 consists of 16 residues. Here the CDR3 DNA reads TGTGCCAGCAGCTTAGCGTCTAGCGGGGCACTCTACGAGCAGTACTTC. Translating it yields CASSLASSGALYEQYF.

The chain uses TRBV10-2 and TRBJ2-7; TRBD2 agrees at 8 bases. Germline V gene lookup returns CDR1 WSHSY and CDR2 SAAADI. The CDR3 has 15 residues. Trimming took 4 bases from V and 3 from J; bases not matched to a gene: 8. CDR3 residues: CASSVDGGGVYEQYF. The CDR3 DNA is TGCGCCAGCAGTGTAGACGGGGGGGGAGTCTACGAGCAGTACTTC.

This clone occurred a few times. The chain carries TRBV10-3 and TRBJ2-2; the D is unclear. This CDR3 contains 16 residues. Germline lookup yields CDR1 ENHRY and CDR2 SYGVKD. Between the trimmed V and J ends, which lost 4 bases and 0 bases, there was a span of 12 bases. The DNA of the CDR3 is TGTGCCATCAGTGTAGGAGTCGCGCCGAACACCGGGGAGCTGTTTTTT. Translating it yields CAISVGVAPNTGELFF.

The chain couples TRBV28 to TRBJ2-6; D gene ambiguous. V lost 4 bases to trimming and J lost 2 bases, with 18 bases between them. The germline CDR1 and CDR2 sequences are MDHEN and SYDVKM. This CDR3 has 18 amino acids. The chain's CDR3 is CASSSPTLAGPGANVLTF. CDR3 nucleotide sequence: TGTGCCAGCAGTTCCCCAACTCTCGCCGGTCCTGGGGCCAACGTCCTGACTTTC.

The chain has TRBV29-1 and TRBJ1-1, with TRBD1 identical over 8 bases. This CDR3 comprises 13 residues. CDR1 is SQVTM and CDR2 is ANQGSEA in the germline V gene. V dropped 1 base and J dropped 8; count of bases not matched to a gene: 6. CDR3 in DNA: TGCAGCGTTGAAGCAAACAGGGGGAGAGAAGCTTTCTTT. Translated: CSVEANRGREAFF.

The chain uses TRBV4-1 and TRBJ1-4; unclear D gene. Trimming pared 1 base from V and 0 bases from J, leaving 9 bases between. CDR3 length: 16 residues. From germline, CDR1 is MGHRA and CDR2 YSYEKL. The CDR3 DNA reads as TGCGCCAGCAGCCAAGCCAGGCAGTCAACTAATGAAAAACTGTTTTTT. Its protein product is CASSQARQSTNEKLFF.

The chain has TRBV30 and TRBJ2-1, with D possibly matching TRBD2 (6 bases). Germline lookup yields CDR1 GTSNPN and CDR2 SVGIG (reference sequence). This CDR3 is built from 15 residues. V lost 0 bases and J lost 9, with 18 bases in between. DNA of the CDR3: TGTGCCTGGAGTGTACTGGCGGGATTTCTTGGTGAGCAGTTCTTC. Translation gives CAWSVLAGFLGEQFF.

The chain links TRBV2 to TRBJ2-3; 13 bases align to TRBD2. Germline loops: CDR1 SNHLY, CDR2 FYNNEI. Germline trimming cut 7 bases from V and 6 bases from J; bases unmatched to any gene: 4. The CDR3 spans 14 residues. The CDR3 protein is CASKGLAGKDTQYF. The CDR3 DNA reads TGTGCCAGCAAGGGACTAGCGGGGAAGGATACGCAGTATTTT.

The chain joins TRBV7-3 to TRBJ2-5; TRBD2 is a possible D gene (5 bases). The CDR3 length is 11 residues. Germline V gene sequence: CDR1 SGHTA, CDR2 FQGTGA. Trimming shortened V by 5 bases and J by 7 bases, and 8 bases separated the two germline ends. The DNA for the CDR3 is TGTGCCAGCAGCCTCGGAGGGACCCAGTACTTC. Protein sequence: CASSLGGTQYF.